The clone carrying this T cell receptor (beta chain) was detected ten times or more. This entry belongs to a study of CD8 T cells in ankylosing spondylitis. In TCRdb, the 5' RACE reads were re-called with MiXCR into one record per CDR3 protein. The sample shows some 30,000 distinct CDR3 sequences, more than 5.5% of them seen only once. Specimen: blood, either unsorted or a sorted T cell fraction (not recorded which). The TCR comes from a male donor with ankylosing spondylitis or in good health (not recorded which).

The CDR3 DNA reads TGTGCCAGCAGCTTAGCGGGGACTAGCGGAACTCTAAGGAGGGACACCGGGGAGCTGTTTTTT. Translating gives CASSLAGTSGTLRRDTGELFF. The V call is TRBV7-2, the J call TRBJ2-2; TRBD2 matches 11 bases. This CDR3 has 21 amino acids. The ends lost 0 bases at V and 3 bases at J; junction bases unmatched: 15. Germline-derived CDR1 and CDR2 are SGHTA and FQGNSA. Variable domain in full (rest from reference TRBV7-2 and TRBJ2-2): GAGVSQSPSNKVTEKGKDVELRCDPISGHTALYWYRQSLGQGLEFLIYFQGNSAPDKSGLPSDRFSAERTGGSVSTLTIQRTQQEDSAVYLCASSLAGTSGTLRRDTGELFFGEGSRLTVL.